The entry that follows covers one T cell receptor beta chain sequence. Its antigen is undetermined. V lost 2 bases, J lost 2 bases, and 7 bases stayed unmatched. The CDR3 has 16 residues. Germline values: CDR1 SGHTA, CDR2 FQGNSA. This sample's time point: late sampling 161 to 241 days after vaccination in a few convalescent patients. Specified treatment: approximately 9-day PBMC culture with coronavirus spike peptide pools or control peptides (ViraFEST assay). The Oncomine TCR Beta short-read assay generated sequence data from the DNA of cultured CD4+ T cells. MiXCR, applied by TCRdb to the PCR reads, yields one record per CDR3 protein. The data hold 20,000 to 25,000 distinct CDR3 sequences, with roughly 46% observed a single time. This record belongs to a study of vaccination and CD4 T cells after COVID-19.

This rearrangement joins TRBV7-2 to TRBJ2-3; 7 bases agree with TRBD2. This receptor was identified in a human donor who had recovered from COVID-19. This material consisted of CD4+ T cells from blood, cultured in vitro, taken about 7 months after SARS-CoV-2 vaccination. CDR3 in amino acids: CASSLNPGGLTDTQYF. The CDR3 DNA reads as TGTGCCAGCAGCTTAAACCCGGGAGGTCTCACAGATACGCAGTATTTT.